These T cell receptor beta chains were read from a single sample in a study of regulatory T cells in long-lasting Graves disease. From the multiplex PCR reads, TCRdb called clonotypes with MiXCR, one entry per CDR3 protein. The table has about 340,000 distinct CDR3 sequences, about 19% seen once. This sample comprised peripheral blood mononuclear cells (PBMCs), obtained when the disease was refractory, from a patient treated with antithyroid drugs. Receptor source: a female donor with Graves disease. Each CDR3 is given with its conserved first and last residue. Fields, in order: CDR3 length, D gene, J gene, clone size, V gene, CDR3 DNA, CDR3 protein. D genes are given only for firm matches. Clone size is not always given. Where it is, it says once, few, many or a class for expanded clones.

14 | - | TRBJ1-1 | many | TRBV12-3/TRBV12-4 | TGTGCCAGCAGCTTAGATCGGGTAGGCACTGAAGCTTTCTTT | CASSLDRVGTEAFF
14 | - | TRBJ2-1 | - | TRBV5-1 | TGCGCCAGCAGCTTAGGAAGCTCCTACAATGAGCAGTTCTTC | CASSLGSSYNEQFF
14 | - | TRBJ2-7 | many | TRBV7-2 | TGTGCCAGCAGCTTAGGGACTAACTCCTACGAGCAGTACTTC | CASSLGTNSYEQYF
15 | - | TRBJ2-3 | few | TRBV7-9 | TGTGCCAGCAGCGCCATGGGACTGAGCACAGATACGCAGTATTTT | CASSAMGLSTDTQYF
12 | - | TRBJ2-7 | many | TRBV11-2 | TGTGCCAGCAGCCGGACTACCTACGAGCAGTACTTC | CASSRTTYEQYF
15 | - | TRBJ1-1 | few | TRBV27 | TGTGCCAGCAGTGCCCGGACGGGGGTGAACACTGAAGCTTTCTTT | CASSARTGVNTEAFF
11 | - | TRBJ2-1 | once | TRBV28 | TGTGCCAGCACTGGGTGGAATGAGCAGTTCTTC | CASTGWNEQFF
14 | - | TRBJ1-4 | once | TRBV4-3 | TGCGCCAGCAGCCAAGATGCAGGGAACGAAAAACTGTTTTTT | CASSQDAGNEKLFF
14 | TRBD1 | TRBJ2-7 | many | TRBV2 | TGTGCCAGCAGTGCCGGGACAGACCTATACGAGCAGTACTTC | CASSAGTDLYEQYF
14 | - | TRBJ2-5 | few | TRBV19 | TGTGCCAGTAGTATAGATCTAGCGCGGGAGACCCAGTACTTC | CASSIDLARETQYF
15 | - | TRBJ1-1 | - | TRBV6-1 | TGTGCCAGCAGCCAAGACACAGTGATGAACACTGAAGCTTTCTTT | CASSQDTVMNTEAFF
15 | TRBD1 | TRBJ1-5 | few | TRBV18 | TGTGCCAGCTCACCACCCCACAGGGGAAATCAGCCCCAGCATTTT | CASSPPHRGNQPQHF
15 | - | TRBJ1-6 | - | TRBV6-1 | TGTGCCAGCAGGTTGTGGCCGGAGTATAATTCACCCCTCCACTTT | CASRLWPEYNSPLHF
15 | - | TRBJ1-6 | - | TRBV19 | TGTGCCAGTAGTCTGGGCAGGGCCTTCAATTCACCCCTCCACTTT | CASSLGRAFNSPLHF
14 | TRBD1 | TRBJ1-5 | few | TRBV5-1 | TGCGCCAGCAGCTTCGGGACAGCCCGGGAGCCCCAGCATTTT | CASSFGTAREPQHF
14 | TRBD2 | TRBJ2-7 | many | TRBV12-3/TRBV12-4 | TGTGCCAGCAGCCGGACTAGCGGGAGAGGTGAGCAGTACTTC | CASSRTSGRGEQYF
14 | - | TRBJ2-5 | - | TRBV4-1 | TGCGCCAGCAGCCAAGAGGAGGGTCGCGAGACCCAGTACTTC | CASSQEEGRETQYF
16 | TRBD1 | TRBJ2-1 | - | TRBV28 | TGTGCCAGCAGCTCCATTTGGGACAGGTCTTACAATGAGCAGTTCTTC | CASSSIWDRSYNEQFF
14 | TRBD2 | TRBJ2-7 | many | TRBV28 | TGTGCCAGCAGTGGGGGGGATAGGACCTACGAGCAGTACTTC | CASSGGDRTYEQYF
17 | TRBD1 | TRBJ2-7 | - | TRBV11-2 | TGTGCCAGCAGCGGATATGGGGACAGGCGCATCTCCTACGAGCAGTACTTC | CASSGYGDRRISYEQYF
12 | - | TRBJ2-7 | - | TRBV6-5 | TGTGCCAGCAGTTATGCGCTAAGCGAGCAGTACTTC | CASSYALSEQYF
16 | TRBD1 | TRBJ1-1 | many | TRBV28 | TGTGCCAGCAGTTTAGCAGGGGGCGCGACGAACACTGAAGCTTTCTTT | CASSLAGGATNTEAFF
17 | TRBD1 | TRBJ1-1 | many | TRBV6-5 | TGTGCCAGCAGTTACTCCAGGGGGCGGCCTACGAACACTGAAGCTTTCTTT | CASSYSRGRPTNTEAFF
15 | TRBD2 | TRBJ2-7 | few | TRBV11-3 | TGTGCCAGCAGCTCAACTAGCGCACCTTTCTACGAGCAGTACTTC | CASSSTSAPFYEQYF
16 | TRBD1 | TRBJ1-5 | - | TRBV9 | TGTGCCAGCAGTGAAGGGACAGGGGGGTCGAGTCAGCCCCAGCATTTT | CASSEGTGGSSQPQHF
12 | - | TRBJ2-7 | - | TRBV20-1 | TGCAGTGCCCTCGCCAGCTTCTACGAGCAGTACTTC | CSALASFYEQYF
16 | - | TRBJ1-2 | few | TRBV6-2/TRBV6-3 | TGTGCCAGCAGTTACTCAAGTAGGGTTGTGAACTATGGCTACACCTTC | CASSYSSRVVNYGYTF
12 | - | TRBJ1-1 | many | TRBV2 | TGTGCCAGCAGTGGCGGGTGGGATGAAGCTTTCTTT | CASSGGWDEAFF
13 | - | TRBJ2-7 | many | TRBV11-1 | TGTGCCAGCAGACTTGGGAGCTCCTACGAGCAGTACTTC | CASRLGSSYEQYF
13 | TRBD2 | TRBJ2-7 | - | TRBV3-1 | TGTGCCAGCAGGACGGGAGGGCCTTACGAGCAGTACTTC | CASRTGGPYEQYF
16 | - | TRBJ1-5 | many | TRBV28 | TGTGCCAGCAGTTTACGTGGCAGGGGAAGCAATCAGCCCCAGCATTTT | CASSLRGRGSNQPQHF
15 | - | TRBJ1-1 | few | TRBV12-3/TRBV12-4 | TGTGCCAGCAGTCCAACCCCCCTCAGGGACACTGAAGCTTTCTTT | CASSPTPLRDTEAFF
15 | - | TRBJ2-7 | many | TRBV7-8 | TGTGCCAGCAGCCCTTGGTCCAGGGCTGAGGGCGAGCAGTACTTC | CASSPWSRAEGEQYF
15 | TRBD1 | TRBJ2-1 | - | TRBV19 | TGTGCCAGTAGTATACAGGGACAGGGACACAATGAGCAGTTCTTC | CASSIQGQGHNEQFF
17 | - | TRBJ2-1 | few | TRBV18 | TGTGCCACCCAAAACGATCCCGGGGGCGGGATTGACAATGAGCAGTTCTTC | CATQNDPGGGIDNEQFF
15 | TRBD2 | TRBJ2-7 | many | TRBV2 | TGTGCCAGCAGTGAAATAGCGGGGGGTACCTACGAGCAGTACTTC | CASSEIAGGTYEQYF
12 | - | TRBJ1-2 | few | TRBV29-1 | TGCAGCGTCGACAGAGCTAACTATGGCTACACCTTC | CSVDRANYGYTF
16 | - | TRBJ2-4 | - | TRBV5-6 | TGTGCCAGCAGCTTGGATGTTCCCGGATCGAGGGGTATTCAGTACTTC | CASSLDVPGSRGIQYF
14 | TRBD1 | TRBJ1-1 | - | TRBV29-1 | TGCAGCGTCGCTCACCACAGGGGGAACACTGAAGCTTTCTTT | CSVAHHRGNTEAFF
15 | TRBD1 | TRBJ1-5 | many | TRBV12-3/TRBV12-4 | TGTGCCAGCAGTCGGACAGGATGGGGCAATCAGCCCCAGCATTTT | CASSRTGWGNQPQHF
16 | - | TRBJ2-7 | - | TRBV5-1 | TGCGCCAGCAGCTTTGGTGGCACGACGGCTGCCTACGAGCAGTACTTC | CASSFGGTTAAYEQYF
12 | - | TRBJ2-7 | few | TRBV6-1 | TGTGCCAGCGACGAGGGAGGCTACGAGCAGTACTTC | CASDEGGYEQYF